This note documents a single T cell receptor (beta chain) sequence. The sample comes from a study of human T cells and chemical hapten exposure. Across the whole study: Recorded diagnoses among the mostly female patients were alopecia areata, totalis or universalis. Minor pooled library volume differences mainly drove per-sample TCR yield variation.

The CDR3 has 15 amino acids. The V gene's germline CDR1 is LGHDT and CDR2 YNNKEL (reference sequence). Trimming removed 1 base from V and 3 bases from J, with 10 bases in between. Sample time point: patch test 3, about 24 weeks after DPC sensitization. Noted treatment: therapeutic diphenylcyclopropenone sensitization with weekly scalp DPC. Each CDR3 protein gets one entry after TCRdb re-called the RACE reads with MiXCR. This table has 90,000 to 140,000 distinct CDR3 sequences, around 35% appearing once. Here the sequenced sample was whole blood, taken in connection with sensitization to the hapten diphenylcyclopropenone (DPC). The chain carries TRBV3-1 and TRBJ1-5, with D uncertain. This TCR came from a man aged 35-49 years with alopecia areata. Some clones in this sample may be carry-over from other donors' samples. CDR3 sequence reads: CASSQGSGNNQPQHF. The DNA of the CDR3 is TGTGCCAGCAGCCAAGGGTCAGGAAACAATCAGCCCCAGCATTTT.